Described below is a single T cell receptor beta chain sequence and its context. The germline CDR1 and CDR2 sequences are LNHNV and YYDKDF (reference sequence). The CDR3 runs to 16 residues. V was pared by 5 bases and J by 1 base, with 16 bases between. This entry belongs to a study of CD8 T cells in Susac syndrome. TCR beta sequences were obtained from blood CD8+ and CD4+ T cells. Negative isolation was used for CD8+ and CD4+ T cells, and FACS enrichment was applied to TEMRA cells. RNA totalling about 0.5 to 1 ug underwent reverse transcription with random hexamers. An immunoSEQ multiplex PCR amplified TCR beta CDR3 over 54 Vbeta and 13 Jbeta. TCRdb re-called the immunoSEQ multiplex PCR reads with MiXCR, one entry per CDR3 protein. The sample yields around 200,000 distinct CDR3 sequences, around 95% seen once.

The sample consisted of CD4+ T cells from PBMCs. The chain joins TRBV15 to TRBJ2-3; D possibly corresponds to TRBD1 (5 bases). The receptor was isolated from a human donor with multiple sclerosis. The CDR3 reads CATSSRLGAGTDTQYF. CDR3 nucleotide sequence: TGTGCCACCAGCTCCCGTCTAGGGGCCGGCACAGATACGCAGTATTTT.